A single sample gave rise to the 18 T cell receptor beta chains below, sequenced in a study of T cells in Graves' hyperthyroidism and ophthalmopathy. Amplified TCR beta CDR3 regions derived from RNA transcripts. With the HTBI primer set, the TCR CDR3 went through a first round of RT-PCR. TCRdb ran MiXCR on the multiplex PCR reads and lists one entry per CDR3 protein. The data show under 350,000 distinct CDR3 sequences, 15% to 20% seen once. The source material was blood. Receptors originate from a woman in her fifties or sixties with Graves' hyperthyroidism.

There are many counts of this clonotype. This chain links TRBV20-1 with TRBJ2-7; 9 bases are shared with TRBD1. The CDR3 extends over 12 amino acids. J gave up 7 bases and V 1 base, and 2 bases lay outside the gene matches. Germline V gives CDR1 DFQATT, CDR2 SNEGSKA (reference sequence). The CDR3 coding sequence is TGCAGTGCTAGAGGGACAGGGGTTGAGCAGTACTTC. Protein product: CSARGTGVEQYF.

This clonotype showed up just a few times. This chain connects TRBV4-1 to TRBJ1-2, with D perhaps matching TRBD1 (5 bases). V was pared by 0 bases and J by 6 bases, with 26 bases between. The germline V gene encodes CDR1 MGHRA and CDR2 YSYEKL. The CDR3 totals 19 residues. The CDR3 nucleotides are TGCGCCAGCAGCCAAGAAGGAGGTCGAGCAGGGAAAGGGGTAAATGGCTACACCTTC. Protein product: CASSQEGGRAGKGVNGYTF.

In its sample, this clonotype was seen a few times. The chain employs TRBV20-1 and TRBJ2-6; maybe TRBD2 (5 bases). The CDR3 covers 14 residues. Germline lookup yields CDR1 DFQATT and CDR2 SNEGSKA (reference sequence). The V and J ends lost 1 base and 8 bases respectively, with 12 bases between them. The CDR3 nucleotides are TGCAGTGCTAGAGGCCAAGCCGGGACCAACGTCCTGACTTTC. This sequence encodes CSARGQAGTNVLTF.

This clonotype was observed at least ten times. The chain links TRBV6-2 or TRBV6-3 to TRBJ2-7; possibly TRBD1 for D (6 bases). In germline, CDR1 is MNHEY, CDR2 SVGEGT. Trimming pared 6 bases from V and 1 base from J, leaving 16 bases between. The CDR3 is 15 residues long. The CDR3 reads CASSFGLQGSYEQYF. CDR3 DNA: TGTGCCAGCAGCTTTGGTCTACAGGGATCCTACGAGCAGTACTTC.

At least ten counts were recorded for this clonotype. The chain carries TRBV5-1 and TRBJ2-7; tentatively, D is TRBD2 (5 bases). The CDR3 sequence is 15 residues long. Trimming left V 1 base short and J 2 bases short, with 13 bases between. In germline, CDR1 is SGHRS, CDR2 YFSETQ. The CDR3 spells CASSLRWESTYEQYF. In nucleotides, the CDR3 is TGCGCCAGCAGCTTGAGGTGGGAGAGCACCTACGAGCAGTACTTC.

This clonotype showed up just a few times. The chain is built from TRBV20-1 and TRBJ1-4; 8 bases fit TRBD1. This CDR3 spans 13 amino acids. The germline CDR1 and CDR2 sequences are DFQATT and SNEGSKA (reference sequence). The CDR3 loop is CSSTGGEGEKLFF. DNA for the CDR3: TGCAGCTCTACAGGGGGAGAAGGTGAAAAACTGTTTTTT.

There are a few counts of this clonotype. This rearrangement joins TRBV19 to TRBJ1-2, with D possibly being TRBD1 (6 bases). The V gene's germline CDR1 is LNHDA and CDR2 SQIVND (reference sequence). This CDR3 comprises 15 residues. Trimming cost V 9 bases and J 2 bases, with 19 bases left between them. The CDR3 nucleotides are TGTGCCAGCGAGGAGGCAGGGGCGGTAAACTATGGCTACACCTTC. Its translation is CASEEAGAVNYGYTF.

This clonotype was seen ten or more times. The gene calls are TRBV6-1 and TRBJ1-3; 12 bases map to TRBD1. The CDR3 loop spans 18 amino acids. The germline V gene encodes CDR1 MNHNS and CDR2 SASEGT. J gave up 2 bases and V 3 bases, and 8 bases lay outside the gene matches. The CDR3 here is CASSEVGQGAFTGNTIYF. DNA for the CDR3: TGTGCCAGCAGTGAGGTGGGACAGGGGGCTTTCACTGGAAACACCATATATTTT.

There are many counts of this clonotype. The chain is built from TRBV5-1 and TRBJ2-1, with a tentative D call TRBD2 (7 bases). Trimming cost V 1 base and J 7 bases, with 15 bases left between them. The CDR3 totals 15 residues. Per the germline V gene, CDR1 is SGHRS and CDR2 is YFSETQ. The CDR3 nucleotides read TGCGCCAGCAGCTTGTTGCCGGGGGGCGGGAATGAGCAGTTCTTC. Protein product: CASSLLPGGGNEQFF.

This clonotype was seen ten or more times. V and J are TRBV6-1 and TRBJ1-1; D remains unclear. Germline V gives CDR1 MNHNS, CDR2 SASEGT. Trimming took 9 bases from V and 11 from J, leaving 22 bases between them. CDR3 length: 13 amino acids. The CDR3 region is CASRSGPDEVAFF. CDR3 in DNA: TGTGCCAGTAGGTCTGGGCCCGACGAGGTGGCTTTCTTT.

This clonotype was seen more than once but under ten times. The V call is TRBV6-1, the J call TRBJ2-5, with D uncertain. Germline V gene sequence: CDR1 MNHNS, CDR2 SASEGT. The CDR3 is made up of 11 amino acids. V was cut by 0 bases and J by 13 bases, with 9 bases left in between. The CDR3 spells CASSEAPGPYF. CDR3 DNA: TGTGCCAGCAGTGAAGCGCCTGGACCGTACTTC.

This clonotype has just a few counts. The rearrangement uses TRBV20-1 and TRBJ1-5, with 10 bases that match TRBD1. The CDR3 runs 14 residues. Germline loops: CDR1 DFQATT, CDR2 SNEGSKA (reference sequence). The trim removed 6 bases at V and 6 bases at J, leaving 8 bases unmatched. The CDR3 protein is CSAEGQGLSQPQHF. In DNA, the CDR3 is TGCAGTGCAGAGGGACAGGGGTTGTCTCAGCCCCAGCATTTT.

This clonotype was detected a few times. This sequence joins TRBV11-2 and TRBJ2-5; 9 bases agree with TRBD1. Germline-derived CDR1 and CDR2 are SGHAT and FQNNGV. The CDR3 has 15 amino acids. The V gene end was trimmed by 4 bases and the J gene end by 4 bases; junction bases not matched to a gene: 7. CDR3 protein: CASSSGDRVVETQYF. CDR3 nucleotides: TGTGCCAGCAGCTCCGGGGACAGGGTCGTAGAGACCCAGTACTTC.

The V gene is TRBV9, the J gene TRBJ1-1, with D possibly matching TRBD1 (5 bases). V was cut by 3 bases and J by 1 base, with 13 bases left in between. Germline V gene lookup returns CDR1 SGDLS and CDR2 YYNGEE. The CDR3 is 15 residues long. CDR3 in amino acids: CASSAKRGGNTEAFF. The CDR3 DNA follows: TGTGCCAGCAGCGCCAAACGTGGGGGGAACACTGAAGCTTTCTTT.

Ten or more counts support this clonotype. V gene TRBV18 combines with J gene TRBJ2-3; D is tentatively TRBD1 or TRBD2 (5 bases each). Trimming removed 8 bases at V and 1 base at J, with 13 bases between. The CDR3 extends over 14 amino acids. Germline CDR1 KGHSH, CDR2 LQKENI. CDR3 coding DNA: TGTGCCAGCAACCGCCGGGACGGCACAGATACGCAGTATTTT. This gives the protein CASNRRDGTDTQYF.

This rearrangement joins TRBV9 to TRBJ2-5; D is perhaps TRBD2 (6 bases). The CDR3 has 15 amino acids. Per germline, CDR1 SGDLS and CDR2 YYNGEE. Between the trimmed V and J ends, which lost 3 bases and 2 bases, there was a span of 14 bases. This chain's CDR3 is CASSGSGLGQETQYF. The CDR3 DNA follows: TGTGCCAGCAGCGGTAGCGGATTGGGACAAGAGACCCAGTACTTC.

This clonotype has ten or more counts. J is TRBJ2-7 and V is TRBV5-1; TRBD1 might be the D (5 bases). The germline CDR1 and CDR2 sequences are SGHRS and YFSETQ. Trimming shortened V by 2 bases and J by 5 bases, and 20 bases separated the two germline ends. The CDR3 runs 16 residues. The CDR3 nucleotides are TGCGCCAGCAGCTTATCGAGCAGGGCCACTCAGGACGAGCAGTACTTC. Its translation: CASSLSSRATQDEQYF.

The J gene is TRBJ2-1, the V gene TRBV19; 10 bases fit TRBD2. Germline loops: CDR1 LNHDA, CDR2 SQIVND (reference sequence). This CDR3 comprises 14 residues. The junction had 4 bases not matched to a gene; V was cut back by 5 bases and J by 6 bases. The CDR3: CASSVLAGSNEQFF. CDR3 bases: TGTGCCAGTAGTGTACTAGCGGGGAGCAATGAGCAGTTCTTC.